These T cell receptor beta chains were read from a single sample in a study of T cells in Graves' hyperthyroidism and ophthalmopathy. Using its own MiXCR run on the multiplex PCR reads, TCRdb lists one record per CDR3 protein. This table holds some 740,000 distinct CDR3 sequences, approximately 14% found once. The sample comprised blood. Receptor source: a woman in her late teens or twenties with Graves' hyperthyroidism. CDR3s leave out the opening cysteine and the closing phenylalanine or tryptophan. Clone size appears in some rows only: once, few, many, or a class for an expanded clone.

few,TRBV20-1,TRBJ1-1,SASARANTEAF
few,TRBV6-9,TRBJ2-2,ASSLSGRAVGELF
many,TRBV6-5,TRBJ1-1,ASSYSGREAEAF
many,TRBV7-9,TRBJ2-3,ASSPLGPDTQY
many,TRBV30,TRBJ2-2,AWSVLAKAGELF
many,TRBV20-1,TRBJ2-3,SAPLGGSRTDTQY
-,TRBV11-3,TRBJ2-1,ASSLLMLYEQF
many,TRBV18,TRBJ2-1,ASSPMPEQF
few,TRBV14,TRBJ2-3,ASSQEAGGPWDTQY
-,TRBV7-9,TRBJ1-4,ASSTTDRGSEKLF
many,TRBV7-3,TRBJ2-1,ASSRDVSSYNEQF